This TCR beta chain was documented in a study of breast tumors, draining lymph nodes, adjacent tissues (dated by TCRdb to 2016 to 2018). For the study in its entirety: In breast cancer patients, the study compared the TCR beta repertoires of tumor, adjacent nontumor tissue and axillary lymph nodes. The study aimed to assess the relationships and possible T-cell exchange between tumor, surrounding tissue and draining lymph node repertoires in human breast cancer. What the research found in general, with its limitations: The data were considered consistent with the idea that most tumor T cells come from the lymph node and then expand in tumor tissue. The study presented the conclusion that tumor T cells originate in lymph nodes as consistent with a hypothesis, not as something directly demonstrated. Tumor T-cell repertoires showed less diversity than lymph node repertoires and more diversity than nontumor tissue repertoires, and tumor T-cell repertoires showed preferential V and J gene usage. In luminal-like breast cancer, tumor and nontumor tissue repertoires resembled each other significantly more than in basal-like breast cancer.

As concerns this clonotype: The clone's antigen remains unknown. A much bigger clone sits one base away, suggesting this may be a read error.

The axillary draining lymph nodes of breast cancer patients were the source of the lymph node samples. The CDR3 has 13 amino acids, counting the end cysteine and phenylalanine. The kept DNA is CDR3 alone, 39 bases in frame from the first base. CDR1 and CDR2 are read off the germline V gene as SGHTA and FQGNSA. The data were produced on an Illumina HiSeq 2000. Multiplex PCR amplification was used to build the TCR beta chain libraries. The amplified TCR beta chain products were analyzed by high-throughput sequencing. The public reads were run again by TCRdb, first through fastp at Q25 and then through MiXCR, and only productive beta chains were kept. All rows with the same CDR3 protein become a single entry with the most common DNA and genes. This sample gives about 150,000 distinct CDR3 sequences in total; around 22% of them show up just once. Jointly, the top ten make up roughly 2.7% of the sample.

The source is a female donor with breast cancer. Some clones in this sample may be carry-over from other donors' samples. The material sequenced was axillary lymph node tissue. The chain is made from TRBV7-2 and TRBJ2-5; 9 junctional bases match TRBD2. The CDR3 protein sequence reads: CASSFEASGARVF. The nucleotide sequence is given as TGTGCCAGCAGCTTCGAAGCTAGCGGGGCGCGGGTTTTC.